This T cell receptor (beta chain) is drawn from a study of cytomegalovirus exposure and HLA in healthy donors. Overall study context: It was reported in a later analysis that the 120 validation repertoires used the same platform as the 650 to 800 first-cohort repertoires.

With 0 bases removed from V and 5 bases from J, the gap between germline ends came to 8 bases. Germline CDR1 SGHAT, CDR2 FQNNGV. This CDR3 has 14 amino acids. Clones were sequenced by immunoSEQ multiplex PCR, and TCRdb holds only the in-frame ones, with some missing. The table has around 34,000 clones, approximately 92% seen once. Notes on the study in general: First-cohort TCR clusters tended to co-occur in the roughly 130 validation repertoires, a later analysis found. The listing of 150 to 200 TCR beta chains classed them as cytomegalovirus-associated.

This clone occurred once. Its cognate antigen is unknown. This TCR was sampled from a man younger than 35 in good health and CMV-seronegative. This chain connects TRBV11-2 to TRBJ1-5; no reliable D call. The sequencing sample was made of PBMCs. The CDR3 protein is CASSLDQAYQPQHF. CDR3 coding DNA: TGTGCCAGCAGCTTAGATCAGGCCTATCAGCCCCAGCATTTT.